The 23 T cell receptor beta chains listed next were all sequenced from one sample in a study of T cells expressing NK-cell markers. TCRdb re-called the 5' RACE reads; one entry per CDR3 protein, DNA not given. The sample has a few hundred thousand distinct CDR3 sequences. Sequencing was carried out using blood T cells: a sorted CD56 or NKG2C T cell subset, CD4+ or CD8+ T cells, or bulk PBMC T cells (not recorded which). These TCRs come from a woman between 50 and 59 years old in good health.

The chain recombines TRBV14 with TRBJ1-1. The germline CDR1 and CDR2 sequences are SGHDN and FVKESK. The CDR3 contains 13 residues. The CDR3 here is CASSQDLRTEAFF. The full variable domain, with the rest looked up from reference TRBV14 and TRBJ1-1, is EAGVTQFPSHSVIEKGQTVTLRCDPISGHDNLYWYRRVMGKEIKFLLHFVKESKQDESGMPNNRFLAERTGGTYSTLKVQPAELEDSGVYFCASSQDLRTEAFFGQGTRLTVV.

The rearrangement joins TRBV6-2 or TRBV6-3 to TRBJ2-1; TCRdb indicates TRBD1, and absent DNA this call remains unverified. The V gene's germline CDR1 is MNHEY and CDR2 SVGEGT. This CDR3 is 17 amino acids long. The CDR3 spells CASSYNSGAWGYNEQFF.

This chain joins TRBV7-9 and TRBJ2-1. The CDR3 length is 13 residues. Germline loops: CDR1 SEHNR, CDR2 FQNEAQ (reference sequence). This chain's CDR3 is CASSYPPHNEQFF. Full variable domain (missing parts from reference TRBV7-9 and TRBJ2-1): DTGVSQNPRHKITKRGQNVTFRCDPISEHNRLYWYRQTLGQGPEFLTYFQNEAQLEKSRLLSDRFSAERPKGSFSTLEIQRTEQGDSAMYLCASSYPPHNEQFFGPGTRLTVL.

The chain recombines TRBV29-1 with TRBJ1-5; the TRBD1 assignment by TCRdb is unverifiable without DNA. Germline assignment: CDR1 SQVTM and CDR2 ANQGSEA. This CDR3 is 17 amino acids long. CDR3 protein: CSVVRDSQTSSNQPQHF.

CDR3 region: CASSPRTSRGETQYF. V and J are TRBV7-2 and TRBJ2-5; as DNA is missing, the TRBD2 call by TCRdb cannot be tested. The CDR3 has 15 residues. The germline CDR1 and CDR2 sequences are SGHTA and FQGNSA.

The chain links TRBV19 to TRBJ2-2. CDR1 LNHDA and CDR2 SQIVND come from the germline V gene (reference sequence). The CDR3 loop spans 14 amino acids. This CDR3 is CASSPASATGELFF.

The gene calls are TRBV7-9 and TRBJ2-1. CDR1 is SEHNR, CDR2 FQNEAQ, per germline (reference sequence). The CDR3 consists of 14 residues. CDR3 residues: CASSPAGLPNEQFF.

V is TRBV14 and J is TRBJ2-1; without DNA, the TCRdb call of TRBD2 cannot be checked. This CDR3 comprises 14 residues. Germline loops: CDR1 SGHDN, CDR2 FVKESK. The CDR3 loop reads CASSQLAVYNEQFF.

The gene calls are TRBV5-1 and TRBJ2-2; TCRdb indicates TRBD1, and absent DNA this call remains unverified. The CDR3 is 13 residues long. Germline loops: CDR1 SGHRS, CDR2 YFSETQ. CDR3 residues: CASSVKGVGELFF.

This sequence joins TRBV9 and TRBJ2-5; with no DNA, the TCRdb D assignment of TRBD1 cannot be verified. In germline, CDR1 is SGDLS, CDR2 YYNGEE. The CDR3 totals 15 residues. The chain's CDR3 is CASSHKTGVRETQYF.

The chain carries TRBV18 and TRBJ2-1. In germline, CDR1 is KGHSH, CDR2 LQKENI. The CDR3 covers 14 residues. The CDR3 sequence is CASSPAVPSNEQFF.

This chain connects TRBV12-3 or TRBV12-4 to TRBJ1-5; the TCRdb call, TRBD1, lacks DNA for checking. This CDR3 comprises 13 residues. CDR3 residues: CATSQGGNQPQHF.

The CDR3 sequence: CATSDSMVTSGRAGSYNEQFF. This rearrangement joins TRBV24-1 to TRBJ2-1; TCRdb outputs TRBD2, but without DNA this stays unchecked. This CDR3 is 21 amino acids long. Germline V gives CDR1 KGHDR, CDR2 SFDVKD.

The V gene is TRBV30, the J gene TRBJ1-1; TCRdb indicates TRBD1, and absent DNA this call remains unverified. The CDR3 covers 15 residues. The V gene's germline CDR1 is GTSNPN and CDR2 SVGIG (reference sequence). The CDR3 loop reads CAWSFPGQMNTEAFF.

This rearrangement joins TRBV5-1 to TRBJ2-5. The CDR3 loop spans 15 amino acids. Germline assignment: CDR1 SGHRS and CDR2 YFSETQ. This CDR3 is CASSPRRQNQETQYF. The full variable domain, its missing parts supplied by reference TRBV5-1 and TRBJ2-5, is KAGVTQTPRYLIKTRGQQVTLSCSPISGHRSVSWYQQTPGQGLQFLFEYFSETQRNKGNFPGRFSGRQFSNSRSEMNVSTLELGDSALYLCASSPRRQNQETQYFGPGTRLLVL.

The V and J genes are TRBV20-1 and TRBJ2-5; TCRdb proposes TRBD2, but this gene call is untestable without DNA. This CDR3 has 16 amino acids. CDR1 and CDR2 (germline): DFQATT, SNEGSKA (reference sequence). CDR3: CSAREASGRPKETQYF.

The chain combines TRBV10-3 with TRBJ1-5; with no DNA, the TCRdb D assignment of TRBD1 cannot be verified. Looked up from germline, CDR1 is ENHRY and CDR2 is SYGVKD. This CDR3 has 13 residues. The CDR3 is CAITGASNQPQHF.

The chain uses TRBV6-5 and TRBJ2-1; TCRdb designates TRBD2, a call that cannot be tested without DNA. The CDR3 runs to 18 residues. CDR1 is MNHEY, CDR2 SVGAGI, per germline. The CDR3 here is CASSPFPGLAGGYNEQFF.

The V gene is TRBV15, the J gene TRBJ2-1; the D gene TCRdb calls, TRBD1, cannot be checked with no DNA. This CDR3 is 11 amino acids long. CDR1 and CDR2 from the germline V gene are LNHNV and YYDKDF (reference sequence). This chain's CDR3 is CATSVQGEQFF.

V usage is TRBV7-7 and J usage is TRBJ2-7; TCRdb picks TRBD1, but there is no DNA to check that call. Germline V lookup: CDR1 SSHAT, CDR2 FNYEAQ (reference sequence). CDR3 length equals 11 residues. The CDR3 here is CASSPRGARYF.

CDR3 region: CASSPLVGDTEAFF. The genes are TRBV9 and TRBJ1-1; lacking DNA, the TRBD1 call made by TCRdb goes unchecked. The length of the CDR3 is 14 residues. CDR1 and CDR2 from the germline V gene are SGDLS and YYNGEE.

This rearrangement joins TRBV5-1 to TRBJ2-7; with no DNA, the TCRdb D assignment of TRBD1 cannot be verified. This CDR3 contains 13 residues. Per the germline V gene, CDR1 is SGHRS and CDR2 is YFSETQ. CDR3 sequence: CASGTGAGDEQYF.

This chain uses TRBV10-3 with TRBJ1-1; checking the TCRdb D call of TRBD1 is not possible without DNA. Germline CDR1 is ENHRY and CDR2 is SYGVKD. The CDR3 sequence is 15 residues long. CDR3 sequence reads: CAISEDRGTSTEAFF.